This is a list of T cell receptor beta chains from one sample in a study of blood T cells in healthy people across ages. One entry per CDR3 protein, called by TCRdb with MiXCR from the 5' RACE reads. This sample has more than 750,000 distinct CDR3 sequences, with roughly 28% found just once. The same data also went into a second study, on T cells of mothers and their children.

The sample consisted of blood. Receptors originate from a woman aged 40 to 49 in good health. CDR3s include the opening cysteine and the closing phenylalanine or tryptophan. The D gene is left open where the match is weak. Rows may omit the clone size; those that give it use once, few, many or a size class.

clone size: many
V gene: TRBV7-2
D gene: -
J gene: TRBJ2-5
CDR3 protein: CASSFPHGETQYF
CDR3 DNA: TGTGCCAGCAGCTTCCCTCACGGGGAGACCCAGTACTTC

clone size: -
V gene: TRBV7-6
D gene: -
J gene: TRBJ1-6
CDR3 protein: CASSLEGAQNNSPLHF
CDR3 DNA: TGTGCCAGCAGCTTAGAAGGGGCTCAAAATAATTCACCCCTCCACTTT

clone size: -
V gene: TRBV2
D gene: -
J gene: TRBJ1-4
CDR3 protein: CASTGRIGPKPAQKLFF
CDR3 DNA: TGTGCCAGCACGGGACGAATAGGCCCAAAACCGGCCCAAAAACTGTTTTTT

clone size: -
V gene: TRBV11-2
D gene: -
J gene: TRBJ1-2
CDR3 protein: CASSLVRTAYGYTF
CDR3 DNA: TGTGCCAGCAGCTTGGTGCGGACAGCCTATGGCTACACCTTC

clone size: few
V gene: TRBV6-4
D gene: TRBD2
J gene: TRBJ2-3
CDR3 protein: CASSSGREGTSELYF
CDR3 DNA: TGTGCCAGCAGTTCCGGCAGGGAAGGGACTAGCGAACTGTATTTT

clone size: -
V gene: TRBV20-1
D gene: TRBD2
J gene: TRBJ2-1
CDR3 protein: CSARAPSGINEQFF
CDR3 DNA: TGCAGTGCTAGAGCGCCTAGCGGTATCAATGAGCAGTTCTTC

clone size: -
V gene: TRBV7-2
D gene: -
J gene: TRBJ1-2
CDR3 protein: CASSLVAHLTNYGYTF
CDR3 DNA: TGTGCCAGCAGCTTAGTTGCACACCTCACTAACTATGGCTACACCTTC

clone size: -
V gene: TRBV14
D gene: TRBD2
J gene: TRBJ2-7
CDR3 protein: CASSQGGAGAKYEQYF
CDR3 DNA: TGTGCCAGCAGCCAAGGGGGAGCGGGGGCCAAATACGAGCAGTACTTC

clone size: -
V gene: TRBV24-1
D gene: TRBD1
J gene: TRBJ2-5
CDR3 protein: CATSDPTGGAETQYF
CDR3 DNA: TGTGCCACCAGTGATCCCACAGGGGGCGCGGAGACCCAGTACTTC

clone size: -
V gene: TRBV4-2
D gene: -
J gene: TRBJ1-2
CDR3 protein: CASSQAQAGGYYGYTF
CDR3 DNA: TGTGCCAGCAGCCAAGCCCAAGCGGGGGGGTACTATGGCTACACCTTC

clone size: many
V gene: TRBV9
D gene: TRBD1
J gene: TRBJ1-5
CDR3 protein: CASSETGSLHTPQHF
CDR3 DNA: TGTGCCAGCAGCGAGACAGGGTCTCTCCATACGCCCCAGCATTTT

clone size: many
V gene: TRBV5-1
D gene: -
J gene: TRBJ2-5
CDR3 protein: CASSLGGDQETQYF
CDR3 DNA: TGCGCCAGCAGCTTAGGAGGGGACCAAGAGACCCAGTACTTC

clone size: few
V gene: TRBV5-1
D gene: -
J gene: TRBJ2-3
CDR3 protein: CASSLEGVTDTQYF
CDR3 DNA: TGCGCCAGCAGCTTGGAAGGGGTCACAGATACGCAGTATTTT

clone size: few
V gene: TRBV15
D gene: -
J gene: TRBJ2-2
CDR3 protein: CATSRDVVGTGELFF
CDR3 DNA: TGTGCCACCAGCAGAGATGTAGTGGGGACCGGGGAGCTGTTTTTT

clone size: -
V gene: TRBV29-1
D gene: TRBD2
J gene: TRBJ2-3
CDR3 protein: CSVEGAASGSPDTQYF
CDR3 DNA: TGCAGCGTTGAGGGGGCGGCTAGCGGGAGCCCAGATACGCAGTATTTT

clone size: many
V gene: TRBV12-3/TRBV12-4
D gene: -
J gene: TRBJ2-7
CDR3 protein: CASRGRVSYEQYF
CDR3 DNA: TGTGCCAGCAGGGGCAGGGTCTCCTACGAGCAGTACTTC

clone size: many
V gene: TRBV7-2
D gene: TRBD1
J gene: TRBJ1-2
CDR3 protein: CASSPQTGINYGYTF
CDR3 DNA: TGTGCCAGCAGCCCTCAGACAGGGATAAACTATGGCTACACCTTC

clone size: -
V gene: TRBV9
D gene: -
J gene: TRBJ2-2
CDR3 protein: CASSPAWGITGELFF
CDR3 DNA: TGTGCCAGCAGCCCAGCCTGGGGGATCACCGGGGAGCTGTTTTTT

clone size: -
V gene: TRBV28
D gene: -
J gene: TRBJ2-7
CDR3 protein: CASAPDSPYEQYF
CDR3 DNA: TGTGCCAGCGCCCCGGACAGTCCCTACGAGCAGTACTTC

clone size: -
V gene: TRBV27
D gene: TRBD1
J gene: TRBJ2-7
CDR3 protein: CASSLSFPGQGREQYF
CDR3 DNA: TGTGCCAGCAGTTTATCCTTCCCAGGACAGGGGAGAGAGCAGTACTTC

clone size: -
V gene: TRBV15
D gene: -
J gene: TRBJ2-1
CDR3 protein: CATSMADGPDEQFF
CDR3 DNA: TGTGCCACCAGCATGGCCGACGGGCCCGATGAGCAGTTCTTC

clone size: -
V gene: TRBV12-3/TRBV12-4
D gene: -
J gene: TRBJ2-1
CDR3 protein: CASRAGGRNEQFF
CDR3 DNA: TGTGCCAGCAGGGCTGGAGGGCGGAATGAGCAGTTCTTC

clone size: -
V gene: TRBV6-2/TRBV6-3
D gene: TRBD1
J gene: TRBJ2-7
CDR3 protein: CASSPGQVGTEQYF
CDR3 DNA: TGTGCCAGCAGTCCCGGACAGGTGGGGACCGAGCAGTACTTC

clone size: -
V gene: TRBV2
D gene: -
J gene: TRBJ2-7
CDR3 protein: CASSKNRDRLHEQYF
CDR3 DNA: TGTGCCAGCAGTAAAAACAGGGACCGACTTCACGAGCAGTACTTC

clone size: many
V gene: TRBV6-1
D gene: TRBD1
J gene: TRBJ2-7
CDR3 protein: CASRGDRVPYEQYF
CDR3 DNA: TGTGCCAGCAGGGGGGACAGGGTACCCTACGAGCAGTACTTC

clone size: few
V gene: TRBV7-3
D gene: -
J gene: TRBJ1-5
CDR3 protein: CASSSKTSSGSNQPQHF
CDR3 DNA: TGTGCCAGCAGCTCCAAAACTTCTTCGGGTAGCAATCAGCCCCAGCATTTT

clone size: many
V gene: TRBV10-3
D gene: -
J gene: TRBJ2-1
CDR3 protein: CAISESRQATNYNEQFF
CDR3 DNA: TGTGCCATCAGTGAGTCGAGACAGGCCACAAATTACAATGAGCAGTTCTTC

clone size: -
V gene: TRBV7-8
D gene: TRBD1
J gene: TRBJ1-2
CDR3 protein: CASSLGDRGSGYTF
CDR3 DNA: TGTGCCAGCAGCTTAGGGGACAGGGGGAGTGGCTACACCTTC

clone size: many
V gene: TRBV5-1
D gene: TRBD2
J gene: TRBJ2-5
CDR3 protein: CASSLAGGIETQYF
CDR3 DNA: TGTGCCAGCAGCTTAGCGGGGGGGATTGAGACCCAGTACTTC

clone size: -
V gene: TRBV9
D gene: -
J gene: TRBJ2-4
CDR3 protein: CASSEGGSKNIQYF
CDR3 DNA: TGTGCCAGCAGCGAAGGGGGATCCAAAAACATTCAGTACTTC

clone size: once
V gene: TRBV4-1
D gene: TRBD2
J gene: TRBJ2-2
CDR3 protein: CASSQGPLRLSSGDTGELFF
CDR3 DNA: TGCGCCAGCAGCCAAGGGCCTCTTAGGCTCTCTAGCGGGGACACCGGGGAGCTGTTTTTT

clone size: -
V gene: TRBV9
D gene: TRBD1
J gene: TRBJ2-5
CDR3 protein: CASSVDSGRGPRQETQYF
CDR3 DNA: TGTGCCAGCAGCGTAGATTCCGGCAGGGGGCCTAGGCAAGAGACCCAGTACTTC

clone size: -
V gene: TRBV9
D gene: TRBD1
J gene: TRBJ2-2
CDR3 protein: CASSASGGTDTGELFF
CDR3 DNA: TGTGCCAGCAGCGCCTCAGGGGGCACGGACACCGGGGAGCTGTTTTTT

clone size: -
V gene: TRBV20-1
D gene: -
J gene: TRBJ1-5
CDR3 protein: CSAREVGQPQHF
CDR3 DNA: TGCAGTGCTAGAGAAGTCGGGCAGCCCCAGCATTTT

clone size: many
V gene: TRBV28
D gene: -
J gene: TRBJ2-1
CDR3 protein: CASSWAGQLYNEQFF
CDR3 DNA: TGTGCCAGCAGTTGGGCGGGACAGCTATACAATGAGCAGTTCTTC

clone size: -
V gene: TRBV5-1
D gene: TRBD1
J gene: TRBJ1-1
CDR3 protein: CASSHGQGVSYTEAFF
CDR3 DNA: TGCGCCAGCAGCCATGGACAGGGGGTGTCGTACACTGAAGCTTTCTTT

clone size: -
V gene: TRBV28
D gene: -
J gene: TRBJ2-5
CDR3 protein: CAGSGQLGWEQYF
CDR3 DNA: TGTGCCGGCAGTGGGCAGCTCGGTTGGGAGCAGTACTTC

clone size: many
V gene: TRBV4-1
D gene: -
J gene: TRBJ2-7
CDR3 protein: CASSQELYRGEQYF
CDR3 DNA: TGCGCCAGCAGCCAAGAACTGTATCGGGGCGAGCAGTACTTC

clone size: -
V gene: TRBV2
D gene: TRBD2
J gene: TRBJ2-3
CDR3 protein: CASMNLLVRFAGDSTDTQYF
CDR3 DNA: TGTGCCAGCATGAACCTCCTTGTTCGTTTTGCGGGGGACAGCACAGATACGCAGTATTTT

clone size: -
V gene: TRBV28
D gene: TRBD1
J gene: TRBJ1-2
CDR3 protein: CASSGTGERYGCTF
CDR3 DNA: TGTGCCAGCAGTGGAACAGGGGAGCGCTATGGCTGCACCTTC

clone size: many
V gene: TRBV10-3
D gene: -
J gene: TRBJ1-2
CDR3 protein: CAISDREAYGYTF
CDR3 DNA: TGTGCCATCAGTGACAGGGAGGCCTATGGCTACACCTTC

clone size: -
V gene: TRBV13
D gene: -
J gene: TRBJ1-1
CDR3 protein: CASRERGPNTEAFF
CDR3 DNA: TGTGCCAGCAGAGAGAGGGGTCCGAACACCGAAGCTTTCTTT

clone size: -
V gene: TRBV5-5
D gene: -
J gene: TRBJ2-4
CDR3 protein: CASSWRASNNEQYF
CDR3 DNA: TGTGCTAGCAGCTGGCGGGCGAGCAACAATGAGCAGTACTTC

clone size: -
V gene: TRBV7-9
D gene: TRBD1
J gene: TRBJ1-4
CDR3 protein: CASSFDTGGEKLFF
CDR3 DNA: TGTGCCAGCAGCTTTGACACAGGGGGTGAAAAACTGTTTTTT

clone size: -
V gene: TRBV12-3/TRBV12-4
D gene: TRBD1
J gene: TRBJ2-7
CDR3 protein: CASSRQGPTYEQYF
CDR3 DNA: TGTGCCAGCAGTCGACAGGGGCCCACCTACGAGCAGTACTTC

clone size: -
V gene: TRBV7-2
D gene: -
J gene: TRBJ2-5
CDR3 protein: CASSFDSGGPYQETQYF
CDR3 DNA: TGTGCCAGCAGCTTCGACAGTGGCGGGCCATACCAAGAGACCCAGTACTTC

clone size: many
V gene: TRBV2
D gene: TRBD2
J gene: TRBJ2-7
CDR3 protein: CASNGLAGVYEQYF
CDR3 DNA: TGTGCCAGCAATGGACTAGCGGGGGTCTACGAGCAGTACTTC

clone size: many
V gene: TRBV5-1
D gene: TRBD1
J gene: TRBJ2-1
CDR3 protein: CASSTGENEQFF
CDR3 DNA: TGCGCCAGCAGCACAGGGGAGAATGAGCAGTTCTTC

clone size: few
V gene: TRBV3-1
D gene: -
J gene: TRBJ2-1
CDR3 protein: CASSREEGTSYNEQFF
CDR3 DNA: TGTGCCAGCAGCCGGGAGGAGGGGACTTCCTACAATGAGCAGTTCTTC

clone size: -
V gene: TRBV5-1
D gene: TRBD1
J gene: TRBJ1-1
CDR3 protein: CASSLGQGAGENTEAFF
CDR3 DNA: TGCGCCAGCAGCTTGGGGCAGGGGGCAGGGGAGAACACTGAAGCTTTCTTT

clone size: many
V gene: TRBV20-1
D gene: -
J gene: TRBJ2-7
CDR3 protein: CSAADFLNPYEQYF
CDR3 DNA: TGCAGTGCCGCTGACTTTCTGAATCCCTACGAGCAGTACTTC